This T cell receptor beta chain emerged from a study of cytomegalovirus exposure and HLA in healthy donors. Study-wide findings and caveats: In a later analysis, several top co-occurrence clusters appeared linked to parvovirus B19, influenza, CMV and Epstein-Barr virus.

Per germline, CDR1 SGHNT and CDR2 YYREEE (reference sequence). The CDR3 runs to 15 residues. The V end lost 5 bases, the J end lost 3 bases, and 16 bases lay between the germline ends. For this clone: The antigen remains undetermined.

The PCR was carried out with 60 Vbeta primers and 13 Jbeta primers. Authors' data handling: A later analysis counted 65 million to 90 million unique TCR beta chains, about 10 million shared. Clones were read by immunoSEQ multiplex PCR, and TCRdb kept only the in-frame ones, dropping some. That table gives V, J and clone size, and the DNA gave D and trimming. In the table there are around 200,000 clones, 80% of which are singletons. The receptor's source is a boy younger than 18 in good health and CMV-seronegative. The chain uses TRBV5-4 and TRBJ2-3; a possible D gene is TRBD2 (5 bases). Sequencing used PBMCs. CDR3 sequence: CASSPAGGITDTQYF. CDR3 bases: TGTGCCAGCAGTCCGGCAGGAGGAATAACAGATACGCAGTATTTT.